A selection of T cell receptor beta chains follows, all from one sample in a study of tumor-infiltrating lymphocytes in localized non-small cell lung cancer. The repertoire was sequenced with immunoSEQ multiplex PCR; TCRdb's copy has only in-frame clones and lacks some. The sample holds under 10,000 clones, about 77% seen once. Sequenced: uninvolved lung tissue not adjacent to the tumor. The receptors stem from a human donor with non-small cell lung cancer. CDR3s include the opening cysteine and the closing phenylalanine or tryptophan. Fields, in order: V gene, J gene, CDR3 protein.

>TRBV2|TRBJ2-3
CASSEGGGDTQYF
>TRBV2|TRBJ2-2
CASSDKGGNTGELFF
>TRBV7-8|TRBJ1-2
CASSRGTANYGYTF
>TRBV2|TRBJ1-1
CASSERGARTEAFF
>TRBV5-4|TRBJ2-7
CASSSPLAAEQYF
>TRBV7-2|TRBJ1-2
CASSPINYGYTF
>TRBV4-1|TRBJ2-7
CASSQDLVRASYEQYF
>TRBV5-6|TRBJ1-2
CASSLAPRDGYTF
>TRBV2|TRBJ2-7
CASSEVRGPSSYEQYF
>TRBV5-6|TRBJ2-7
CASSYPQTDPGEQYF
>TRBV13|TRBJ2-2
CASSLVTDTGELFF
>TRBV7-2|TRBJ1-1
CASSWGGTEAFF
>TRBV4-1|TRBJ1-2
CASSQGAFHRVGNYGYTF
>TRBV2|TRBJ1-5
CASSELLGINQPQHF